The 14 T cell receptor beta chains presented below share a single source sample, sequenced in a study of tumor-infiltrating lymphocytes in oesophageal squamous cell carcinoma. Each CDR3 protein gets one entry after TCRdb re-called the PCR reads with MiXCR. The data hold 3,000 to 4,000 distinct CDR3 sequences, with around 14% observed a single time. Input material: esophageal tumor tissue. The receptors come from a male donor with esophageal squamous cell carcinoma.

There are many counts of this clonotype. The rearrangement links TRBV4-2 to TRBJ2-2, with 10 bases that match TRBD2. Germline lookup yields CDR1 LGHNA and CDR2 YNFKEQ. V shed 1 base and J 1 base; nucleotides not matched to a gene: 9. The length of the CDR3 is 19 residues. The CDR3 region has the DNA TGTGCCAGCAGCCAAGGGTCTTCTAGCGGGGGCCTGAACACCGGGGAGCTGTTTTTT. It codes for CASSQGSSSGGLNTGELFF.

As for this clonotype: This CDR3 fails to terminate in the conserved phenylalanine or tryptophan, so it likely reflects a read error. It is unclear where the CDR3 begins or ends on the DNA, so no DNA is shown, and the CDR3 is as TCRdb lists it. This chain uses TRBV2 with TRBJ2-1; the table's D call, TRBD1, was not checked against the DNA. CDR1 is SNHLY, CDR2 FYNNEI, per germline. 8 amino acids form the CDR3, both terminal residues included. CDR3 protein: CASSEGSL.

As to this clonotype: This may be a read error: a much more frequent sequence differs by one nucleotide. The V call is TRBV5-4, the J call TRBJ2-3; TRBD2 matches 9 bases. CDR3 length equals 15 residues. The germline V gene has CDR1 SGHNT and CDR2 YYREEE (reference sequence). V lost 5 bases, J lost 14 bases, and 18 bases stayed unmatched. The CDR3 DNA reads as TGTGCCAGCAGGTCTAGCGGGGCGAACACCGGGGAGCTGTATTTT. Translation: CASRSSGANTGELYF. Full variable domain (missing parts from reference TRBV5-4 and TRBJ2-3): ETGVTQSPTHLIKTRGQQVTLRCSSQSGHNTVSWYQQALGQGPQFIFQYYREEENGRGNFPPRFSGLQFPNYSSELNVNALELDDSALYLCASRSSGANTGELYFGPGTRLTVL.

By share, this clonotype counts as medium-sized. The genes are TRBV12-3 or TRBV12-4 and TRBJ1-1, with TRBD1 matching 8 bases. The CDR3 runs 14 residues. With V trimmed by 7 bases and J by 1 base, 5 bases remained unmatched. The CDR3 here is CASNKQGGNTEAFF. For the CDR3, the DNA is TGTGCCAGCAACAAACAGGGGGGGAACACTGAAGCTTTCTTT.

The table lists this clonotype with a few counts. This chain links TRBV20-1 with TRBJ2-3; D tentatively fits TRBD1 or TRBD2 (5 bases each). V lost 4 bases and J lost 3, with 17 bases in between. In germline, CDR1 is DFQATT, CDR2 SNEGSKA (reference sequence). The CDR3 totals 15 residues. The CDR3 protein is CSATGAQDITDTQYF. In DNA, the CDR3 is TGCAGTGCTACCGGGGCTCAAGACATTACAGATACGCAGTATTTT.

A few counts support this clonotype. This chain connects TRBV15 to TRBJ1-2, with D possibly TRBD1 on 6 matching bases. CDR3 length: 14 residues. The V gene's germline CDR1 is LNHNV and CDR2 YYDKDF (reference sequence). V was cut by 0 bases and J by 6 bases, with 11 bases left in between. For the CDR3, the DNA is TGTGCCACCAGCAGAGATGCCGGGGGCAATGGCTACACCTTC. Amino acids: CATSRDAGGNGYTF.

This clonotype appeared many times. The chain employs TRBV20-1 and TRBJ2-5; D unresolved. Germline values: CDR1 DFQATT, CDR2 SNEGSKA (reference sequence). This CDR3 region has 14 residues. V was trimmed by 0 bases and J by 4 bases, leaving 12 bases between them. The CDR3 spells CSARELHHGETQYF. In nucleotides, the CDR3 is TGCAGTGCTAGAGAGTTGCATCACGGAGAGACCCAGTACTTC.

The CDR3 sequence is CASRGQASGTGELYF. For the CDR3, the DNA is TGTGCCAGCCGGGGACAGGCATCGGGCACCGGGGAGCTGTATTTT. The genes are TRBV12-3 or TRBV12-4 and TRBJ2-3; 8 bases fit TRBD1. The junction had 21 bases not matched to a gene; V was cut back by 8 bases and J by 14 bases. The CDR3 is 15 amino acids.

This clonotype has only a few counts. The CDR3 end shows no conserved phenylalanine or tryptophan, and so a read error is likely. No DNA is shown, since the ends of the CDR3 on it are uncertain; the CDR3 is the one TCRdb lists. This chain uses TRBV7-8 with TRBJ2-3; no check of the table's D call, TRBD1, against the DNA was made. Inclusive of both ends, the CDR3 amounts to 13 amino acids. CDR1 SGHVS and CDR2 FQNEAQ come from the germline V gene. The CDR3 protein is CASSVSGGQFFGP.

The chain has TRBV11-2 and TRBJ1-2; a weak D match, TRBD1 (5 bases). Germline CDR1 is SGHAT and CDR2 is FQNNGV. Deletions cut 4 bases from V and 4 bases from J, with 13 bases between. This CDR3 is built from 14 residues. CDR3 DNA: TGTGCCAGCAGCTCTTCAGGGTCAGTCTATGGCTACACCTTC. As protein: CASSSSGSVYGYTF.

This clonotype was observed many times. V and J are TRBV11-3 and TRBJ2-5; D is perhaps TRBD1 (7 bases). The ends were cut back, 5 bases at V and 7 bases at J, with 20 bases in the middle. Germline V gene data show CDR1 as SGHNT and CDR2 as YENEEA. The CDR3 is 15 amino acids. CDR3 protein: CASSRGGTEGGTQYF. In nucleotides, the CDR3 is TGTGCCAGCAGCAGAGGCGGGACAGAGGGGGGGACCCAGTACTTC.

The rearrangement links TRBV5-4 to TRBJ1-1, with D possibly matching TRBD1 (5 bases). The V gene's germline CDR1 is SGHNT and CDR2 YYREEE (reference sequence). The V and J ends lost 5 bases and 0 bases respectively, with 14 bases between them. CDR3 length equals 15 residues. CDR3 sequence (DNA): TGTGCCAGCAGTATTCAGGGCCAGATGAACACTGAAGCTTTCTTT. Residues: CASSIQGQMNTEAFF.

On this clonotype: It may be a read error: a sequence one base away is much more abundant. The chain employs TRBV7-1 and TRBJ2-1; 9 bases line up with TRBD2. TRBV7-1 is flagged as an ORF with uncertain function. The CDR3 runs 15 residues. This CDR3 reads CASSFELAGWDTQDF. The CDR3 DNA reads as TGCGCCAGCAGCTTCGAACTAGCGGGTTGGGATACGCAGGATTTT.

This clonotype was counted at least ten times. V gene TRBV4-1 combines with J gene TRBJ1-1; maybe TRBD1 (6 bases). The CDR3 runs to 14 residues. Trimming left V 1 base short and J 6 bases short, with 12 bases between. The germline V gene encodes CDR1 MGHRA and CDR2 YSYEKL. CDR3 nucleotides: TGCGCCAGCAGCCAAGCTAGGGGGGCGGCTGAAGCTTTCTTT. Its translation is CASSQARGAAEAFF.